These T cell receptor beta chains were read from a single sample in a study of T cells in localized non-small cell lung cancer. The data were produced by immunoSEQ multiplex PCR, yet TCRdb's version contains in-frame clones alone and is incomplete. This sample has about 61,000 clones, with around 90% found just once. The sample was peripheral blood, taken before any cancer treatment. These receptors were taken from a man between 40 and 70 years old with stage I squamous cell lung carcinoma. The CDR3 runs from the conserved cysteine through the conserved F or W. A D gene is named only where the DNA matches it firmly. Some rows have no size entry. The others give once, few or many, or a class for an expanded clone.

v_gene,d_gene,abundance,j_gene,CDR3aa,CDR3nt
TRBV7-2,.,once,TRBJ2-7,CASSLGGISYEQYF,TGTGCCAGCAGCTTAGGGGGGATTTCCTACGAGCAGTACTTC
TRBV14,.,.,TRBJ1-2,CASSQERGRASGYTF,TGTGCCAGCAGCCAAGAAAGAGGCAGGGCTTCTGGCTACACCTTC
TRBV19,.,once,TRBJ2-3,CASSNGQSRTDTQYF,TGTGCCAGTAGTAATGGGCAGTCTCGCACAGATACGCAGTATTTT
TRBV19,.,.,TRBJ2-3,CASSRPLAGTDTQYF,TGTGCCAGTAGTAGGCCCCTCGCGGGCACAGATACGCAGTATTTT
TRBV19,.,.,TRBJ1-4,CASSQGTDEKLFF,TGTGCCAGTAGCCAGGGGACCGATGAAAAACTGTTTTTT
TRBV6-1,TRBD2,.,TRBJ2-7,CATRLSTSNHEQYF,TGTGCCACCCGACTCTCGACTAGCAACCACGAGCAGTACTTC
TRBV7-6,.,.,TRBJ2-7,CASSLYSPYEQYF,TGTGCCAGCAGCTTATACAGCCCCTACGAGCAGTACTTC
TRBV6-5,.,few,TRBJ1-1,CASSFGTSNTEAFF,TGTGCCAGCAGTTTTGGGACATCGAACACTGAAGCTTTCTTT
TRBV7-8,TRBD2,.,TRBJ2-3,CASSLEASGRVTDTQYF,TGTGCCAGCAGCTTAGAGGCTAGCGGGAGAGTAACAGATACGCAGTATTTT
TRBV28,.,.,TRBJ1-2,CASRPPPVKDGYTF,TGTGCCAGCAGACCCCCGCCCGTGAAGGATGGCTACACCTTC
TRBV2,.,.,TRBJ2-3,CASSEDGADTQYF,TGTGCCAGCAGTGAAGACGGGGCAGATACGCAGTATTTT
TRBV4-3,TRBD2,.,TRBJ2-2,CASSLDQFSQREIRTGELFF,TGCGCCAGCAGCCTCGACCAATTCTCCCAGCGGGAGATCAGGACCGGGGAGCTGTTTTTT
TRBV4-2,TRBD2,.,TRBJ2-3,CASSQDPLAGGPDTQYF,TGTGCCAGCAGCCAAGATCCCCTAGCGGGAGGCCCAGATACGCAGTATTTT
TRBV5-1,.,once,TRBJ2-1,CASSVGPTSNEQFF,TGCGCCAGCAGCGTCGGGCCCACCTCTAATGAGCAGTTCTTC
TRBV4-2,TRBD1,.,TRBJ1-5,CASSQTTGRNQPQHF,TGTGCCAGCAGCCAAACGACAGGGCGAAATCAGCCCCAGCATTTT
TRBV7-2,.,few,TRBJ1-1,CASSLDPPLQNEAFF,TGTGCCAGCAGCTTAGACCCTCCACTACAGAATGAAGCTTTCTTT
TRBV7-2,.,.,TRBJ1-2,CASSFVYGYTF,TGTGCCAGCAGCTTTGTCTATGGCTACACCTTC
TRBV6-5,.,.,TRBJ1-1,CASSYSTPLFEAFF,TGTGCCAGCAGTTACTCGACGCCCCTCTTTGAAGCTTTCTTT
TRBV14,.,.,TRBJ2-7,CASSHLGGLSYEQYF,TGTGCCAGCAGCCACCTGGGGGGGCTATCCTACGAGCAGTACTTC
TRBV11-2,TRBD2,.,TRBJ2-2,CASSGLAGVGELFF,TGTGCCAGCAGCGGACTAGCGGGAGTCGGGGAGCTGTTTTTT
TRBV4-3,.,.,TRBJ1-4,CASSQGVAGDEKLFF,TGCGCCAGCAGCCAAGGGGTGGCAGGGGATGAAAAACTGTTTTTT
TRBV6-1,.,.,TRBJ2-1,CASSGKNNEQFF,TGTGCCAGTAGTGGCAAAAACAATGAGCAGTTCTTC
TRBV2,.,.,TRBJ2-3,CASSVADTQYF,TGTGCCAGCAGTGTCGCAGATACGCAGTATTTT
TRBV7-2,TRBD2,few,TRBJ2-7,CASSPRGSGRARYEQYF,TGTGCCAGCAGCCCCAGAGGTAGCGGGAGGGCCCGGTACGAGCAGTACTTC
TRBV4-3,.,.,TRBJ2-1,CASSQEGWGSYNEQFF,TGCGCCAGCAGCCAAGAGGGGTGGGGCTCCTACAATGAGCAGTTCTTC
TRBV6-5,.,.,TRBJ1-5,CASRPLAGKIRAQHF,TGTGCCAGCAGGCCGTTAGCAGGTAAAATCCGGGCCCAGCATTTT
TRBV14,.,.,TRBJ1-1,CASSQDRGTFGMTEAFF,TGTGCCAGCAGCCAAGACAGGGGAACGTTTGGAATGACTGAAGCTTTCTTT
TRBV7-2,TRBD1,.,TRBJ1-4,CASSFDRATEKLFF,TGTGCCAGCAGCTTTGACAGGGCCACTGAAAAACTGTTTTTT
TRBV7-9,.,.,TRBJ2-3,CALGATSGTQYF,TGTGCCTTAGGGGCCACTTCAGGTACGCAGTATTTT
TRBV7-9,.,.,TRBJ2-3,CASSGSTDTQYF,TGTGCCAGCAGCGGCTCCACAGATACGCAGTATTTT
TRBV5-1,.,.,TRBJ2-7,CASSFTTNSYEQYF,TGCGCCAGCAGCTTTACTACAAATTCCTACGAGCAGTACTTC
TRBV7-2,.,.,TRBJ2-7,CASSLAALGHEQYF,TGTGCCAGCAGCTTAGCCGCCCTTGGACACGAGCAGTACTTC
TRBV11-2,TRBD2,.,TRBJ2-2,CASSRPRQTSGRKTGELFF,TGTGCCAGCAGCCGCCCTCGACAGACTAGCGGGAGGAAAACCGGGGAGCTGTTTTTT
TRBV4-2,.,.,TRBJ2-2,CASSQEGTSSTGELFF,TGTGCCAGCAGCCAAGAGGGAACTAGCAGCACCGGGGAGCTGTTTTTT
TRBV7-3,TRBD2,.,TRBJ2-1,CASSSSGRANEQFF,TGTGCCAGCAGTTCTAGCGGGAGGGCAAATGAGCAGTTCTTC
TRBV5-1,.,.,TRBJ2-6,CASSLDPSSSGANVLTF,TGCGCCAGCAGCTTGGATCCGAGCTCCTCTGGGGCCAACGTCCTGACTTTC
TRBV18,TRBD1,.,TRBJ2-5,CASSTRQGETQYF,TGTGCCAGCTCAACAAGACAGGGAGAGACCCAGTACTTC
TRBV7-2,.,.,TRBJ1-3,CASSFRTDGNTIYF,TGTGCCAGCAGCTTTCGGACGGATGGAAACACCATATATTTT
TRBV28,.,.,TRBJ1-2,CASRLGSNYGYTF,TGTGCCAGCAGGCTAGGATCTAACTATGGCTACACCTTC
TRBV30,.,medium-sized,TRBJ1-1,CAWSRDMSTEAFF,TGTGCCTGGAGCCGGGACATGTCGACTGAAGCTTTCTTT
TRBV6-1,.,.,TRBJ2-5,CASSEWAAQETQYF,TGTGCCAGCAGTGAATGGGCAGCCCAAGAGACCCAGTACTTC
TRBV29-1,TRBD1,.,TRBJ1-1,CSVVSDRGGEEAFF,TGCAGCGTTGTCTCGGACAGGGGGGGCGAGGAAGCTTTCTTT
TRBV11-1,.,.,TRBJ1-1,CASSLAALGVGTEAFF,TGTGCCAGCAGCTTAGCGGCATTGGGAGTTGGCACTGAAGCTTTCTTT
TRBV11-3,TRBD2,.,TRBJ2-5,CASSSLAGGSSQYF,TGTGCCAGCAGCTCCCTTGCGGGGGGGTCGTCCCAGTACTTC
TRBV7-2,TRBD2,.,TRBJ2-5,CASSTSTSAPLGTQYF,TGTGCCAGCAGCACCAGCACTAGCGCCCCGCTCGGGACCCAGTACTTC
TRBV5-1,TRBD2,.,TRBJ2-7,CASRSGTSGRPYEQYF,TGCGCCAGCAGGTCCGGGACTAGCGGGAGGCCGTACGAGCAGTACTTC
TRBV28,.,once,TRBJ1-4,CATLGRPNEKLFF,TGTGCCACCCTGGGACGGCCTAATGAAAAACTGTTTTTT
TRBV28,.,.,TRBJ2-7,CASQGGGFYEQYF,TGTGCCAGCCAGGGAGGAGGGTTCTACGAGCAGTACTTC
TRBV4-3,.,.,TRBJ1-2,CASSQEGAGMNNYGYTF,TGCGCCAGCAGCCAAGAAGGGGCAGGGATGAATAACTATGGCTACACCTTC
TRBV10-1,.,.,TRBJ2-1,CASSEWGEQFF,TGCGCCAGCAGTGAATGGGGTGAGCAGTTCTTC
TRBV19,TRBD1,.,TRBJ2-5,CASSTLPGTGEETQYF,TGTGCCAGTAGTACCCTTCCCGGGACAGGGGAAGAGACCCAGTACTTC
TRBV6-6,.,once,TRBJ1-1,CASSYSKGNTEAFF,TGTGCCAGCAGTTACTCGAAAGGGAACACTGAAGCTTTCTTT
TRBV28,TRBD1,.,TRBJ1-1,CASPPGGGRGTEAFF,TGTGCCAGCCCCCCGGGAGGGGGCAGGGGCACTGAAGCTTTCTTT